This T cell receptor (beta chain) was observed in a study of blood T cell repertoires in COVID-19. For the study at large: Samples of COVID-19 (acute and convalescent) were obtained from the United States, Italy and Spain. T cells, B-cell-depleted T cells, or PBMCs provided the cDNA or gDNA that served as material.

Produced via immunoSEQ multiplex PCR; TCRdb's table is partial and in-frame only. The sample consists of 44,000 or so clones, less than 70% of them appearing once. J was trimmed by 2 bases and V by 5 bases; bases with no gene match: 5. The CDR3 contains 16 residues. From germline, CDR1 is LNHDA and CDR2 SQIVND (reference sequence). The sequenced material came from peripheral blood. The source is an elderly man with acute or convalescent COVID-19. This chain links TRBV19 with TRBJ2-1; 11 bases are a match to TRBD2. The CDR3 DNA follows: TGTGCCAGTAGTCCGGGACTAGCGGAGGCCTACAATGAGCAGTTCTTC. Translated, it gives CASSPGLAEAYNEQFF.